The 15 T cell receptor beta chains below come from one sample, sequenced in a study of blood T cells in healthy people across ages. With a J-beta primer mix and a sample-barcoded 5' primer, a second PCR ran about 6 to 11 cycles. TCRdb called the 5' RACE reads again in MiXCR, with one record for every CDR3 protein. In the table there are about 780,000 distinct CDR3 sequences, roughly 24% of which are singletons. These data are also associated with another study on T cells of mothers and their children.

The sequenced sample consisted of blood. These receptors all stem from a boy between 10 and 17 years old in good health.

This rearrangement joins TRBV28 to TRBJ2-1; tentatively, D is TRBD2 (5 bases). CDR1 MDHEN and CDR2 SYDVKM come from the germline V gene. The CDR3 consists of 13 residues. V was clipped by 7 bases and J by 5 bases, with 12 bases between them. The CDR3 region is CASKSGPNNEQFF. CDR3 nucleotides: TGTGCCAGCAAAAGCGGCCCTAACAATGAGCAGTTCTTC.

The rearrangement links TRBV5-1 to TRBJ2-3; TRBD2 matches 14 bases. The CDR3 length is 15 residues. From germline, CDR1 is SGHRS and CDR2 YFSETQ. V lost 0 bases to trimming and J lost 11 bases; unmatched junction nucleotides: 5. The CDR3 region has the DNA TGCGCCAGCAGCTTGGTATCCGGACTAGCGGGGGGGCAGTATTTT. It codes for CASSLVSGLAGGQYF.

The genes are TRBV3-1 and TRBJ2-5; 9 bases align to TRBD2. J gave up 14 bases and V 1 base, and 5 bases lay outside the gene matches. The V gene's germline CDR1 is LGHDT and CDR2 YNNKEL (reference sequence). The CDR3 covers 12 residues. For the CDR3, the DNA is TGTGCCAGCAGCCAAGTCCCTGGGACTAGCTACTTC. Amino acids: CASSQVPGTSYF.

The chain employs TRBV5-1 and TRBJ2-4; 7 bases align to TRBD1. Germline V CDR1 and CDR2: SGHRS, YFSETQ. The CDR3 totals 16 residues. J lost 0 bases, V lost 3 bases, and 6 bases had no gene match. CDR3 in amino acids: CASSWLGQLAKNIQYF. The CDR3 nucleotides read TGCGCCAGCAGCTGGCTGGGACAGTTAGCCAAAAACATTCAGTACTTC.

This clonotype was observed a handful of times. This sequence joins TRBV12-3 or TRBV12-4 and TRBJ1-2; D possibly corresponds to TRBD1 (5 bases). Trimming removed 3 bases from V and 3 bases from J, with 5 bases in between. This CDR3 has 12 residues. The CDR3 spells CASSFRDYGYTF. The CDR3 nucleotides are TGTGCCAGCAGTTTCAGGGACTATGGCTACACCTTC.

A few counts support this clonotype. The chain couples TRBV9 to TRBJ1-4; D may be TRBD1 (6 bases). Germline loops: CDR1 SGDLS, CDR2 YYNGEE. V dropped 0 bases and J dropped 6 bases, with 12 bases sitting between them. The CDR3 is 15 amino acids. CDR3 sequence: CASSVEMRQDEKLFF. DNA of the CDR3: TGTGCCAGCAGCGTAGAAATGAGACAGGATGAAAAACTGTTTTTT.

This clonotype has more than one count but fewer than ten. The chain links TRBV20-1 to TRBJ2-5; tentative D call: TRBD2 (5 bases). Between the trimmed V and J ends, which lost 1 base and 5 bases, there was a span of 11 bases. This CDR3 contains 13 residues. Germline V gives CDR1 DFQATT, CDR2 SNEGSKA (reference sequence). In nucleotides, the CDR3 is TGCAGTGCTAGAGTCGGGGTTGGCGAGACCCAGTACTTC. Its translation is CSARVGVGETQYF.

The chain employs TRBV20-1 and TRBJ2-5; D is possibly TRBD1 or TRBD2 (5 bases each). Trimming stripped 2 bases from V and 5 bases from J, with 15 bases between. The CDR3 length is 14 residues. Looked up from germline, CDR1 is DFQATT and CDR2 is SNEGSKA (reference sequence). The DNA for the CDR3 is TGCAGTGCTAGAAGGGGTGGGGGAGTGGAGACCCAGTACTTC. Amino acid sequence: CSARRGGGVETQYF.

This clonotype has just a few counts. The chain links TRBV3-1 to TRBJ2-5, with TRBD1 matching over 7 bases. The J call could be wrong; TRBJ2-7 is a better fit for the DNA end. CDR1 and CDR2 (germline): LGHDT, YNNKEL (reference sequence). This CDR3 has 17 amino acids. CDR3 bases: TGTGCCAGCAGCCAGGGGCCCCGACAGGGTTGGTCCTACGAGCAGTACTTC. Amino acid sequence: CASSQGPRQGWSYEQYF.

This clonotype was counted between two and nine times. This chain joins TRBV12-3 or TRBV12-4 and TRBJ2-5; 8 nucleotides agree with TRBD1. Trimming at V came to 6 bases and at J to 7 bases, leaving 13 bases not matched to a gene. The CDR3 is 15 amino acids. CDR3 region: CASSPPGTGGGTQYF. CDR3 coding DNA: TGTGCCAGCAGCCCCCCCGGGACAGGTGGGGGGACCCAGTACTTC.

V gene TRBV20-1 combines with J gene TRBJ2-3, with 10 bases aligning to TRBD2. Germline V gene sequence: CDR1 DFQATT, CDR2 SNEGSKA (reference sequence). This CDR3 has 18 residues. J gave up 2 bases and V 1 base, and 12 bases lay outside the gene matches. DNA for the CDR3: TGCAGTGCTAGAGGGGGACTAGCGACGGCGGGGCACACAGATACGCAGTATTTT. It encodes CSARGGLATAGHTDTQYF.

V usage is TRBV12-3 or TRBV12-4 and J usage is TRBJ1-5; TRBD1 aligns across 8 bases. The V gene end was trimmed by 6 bases and the J gene end by 2 bases; junction bases not matched to a gene: 6. The CDR3 runs 15 residues. CDR3 in amino acids: CASRQTGDGNQPQHF. The CDR3 bases are TGTGCCAGCAGACAGACAGGGGACGGCAATCAGCCCCAGCATTTT.

The table lists this clonotype with a few counts. The chain uses TRBV20-1 and TRBJ2-1; no definite D call. V lost 3 bases to trimming and J lost 1 base, with 13 bases between them. The germline V gene encodes CDR1 DFQATT and CDR2 SNEGSKA (reference sequence). CDR3 length equals 15 residues. CDR3 DNA sequence: TGCAGTGCTAGTTTTAGGGCCTCTTCCTACAATGAGCAGTTCTTC. It specifies CSASFRASSYNEQFF.

This clonotype appeared a few times. The J gene is TRBJ2-3, the V gene TRBV7-9, with unresolved D. Trimming removed 5 bases at V and 3 bases at J, with 12 bases between. The CDR3 length is 14 residues. Germline V gene lookup returns CDR1 SEHNR and CDR2 FQNEAQ (reference sequence). The CDR3: CASSAPVATDTQYF. The CDR3 DNA reads as TGTGCCAGCAGCGCCCCCGTGGCTACAGATACGCAGTATTTT.

There are many counts of this clonotype. The V call is TRBV27, the J call TRBJ2-1; 9 bases fit TRBD1. The CDR3 has 17 residues. The trim removed 7 bases at V and 4 bases at J, leaving 14 bases unmatched. Germline CDR1 is MNHEY and CDR2 is SMNVEV (reference sequence). This chain's CDR3 is CASTTGTGKGGYNEQFF. The CDR3 DNA reads as TGTGCCAGCACAACCGGGACAGGGAAAGGGGGGTACAATGAGCAGTTCTTC.